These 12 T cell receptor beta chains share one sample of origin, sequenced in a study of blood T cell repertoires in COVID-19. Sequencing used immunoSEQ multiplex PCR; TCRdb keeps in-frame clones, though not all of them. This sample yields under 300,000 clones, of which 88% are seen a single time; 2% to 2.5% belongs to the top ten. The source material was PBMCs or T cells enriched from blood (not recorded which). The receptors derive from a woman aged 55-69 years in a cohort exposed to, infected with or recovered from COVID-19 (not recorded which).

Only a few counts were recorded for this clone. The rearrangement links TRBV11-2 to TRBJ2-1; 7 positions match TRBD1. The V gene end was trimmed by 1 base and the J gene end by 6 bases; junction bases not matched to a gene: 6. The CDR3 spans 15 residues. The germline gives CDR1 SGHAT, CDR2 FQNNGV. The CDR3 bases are TGTGCCAGCAGCTTAGGGCAGGGGGATGTCAATGAGCAGTTCTTC. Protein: CASSLGQGDVNEQFF.

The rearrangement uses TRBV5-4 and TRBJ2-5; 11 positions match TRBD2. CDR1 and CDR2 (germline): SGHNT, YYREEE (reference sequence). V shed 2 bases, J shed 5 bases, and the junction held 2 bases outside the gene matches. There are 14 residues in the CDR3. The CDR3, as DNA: TGTGCCAGCAGCTTTAGCGGGAGGGCGGAGACCCAGTACTTC. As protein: CASSFSGRAETQYF.

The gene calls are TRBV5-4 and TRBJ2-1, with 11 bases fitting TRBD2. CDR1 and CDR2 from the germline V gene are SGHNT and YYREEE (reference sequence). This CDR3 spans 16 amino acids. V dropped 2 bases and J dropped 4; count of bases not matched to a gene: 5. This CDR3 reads CASSLGLAGLYNEQFF. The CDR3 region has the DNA TGTGCCAGCAGCTTAGGACTAGCGGGCCTATACAATGAGCAGTTCTTC.

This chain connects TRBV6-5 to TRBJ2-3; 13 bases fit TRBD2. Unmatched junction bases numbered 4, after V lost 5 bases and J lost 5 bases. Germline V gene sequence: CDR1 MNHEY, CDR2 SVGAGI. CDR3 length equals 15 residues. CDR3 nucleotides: TGTGCCAGCAGTCTACTAGCGGGAGGGGGAGATACGCAGTATTTT. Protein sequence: CASSLLAGGGDTQYF.

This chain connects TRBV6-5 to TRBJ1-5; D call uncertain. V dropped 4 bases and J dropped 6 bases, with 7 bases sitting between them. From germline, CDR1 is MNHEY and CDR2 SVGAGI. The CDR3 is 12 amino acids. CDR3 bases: TGTGCCAGCAGTTCGGAGGGTCAGCCCCAGCATTTT. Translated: CASSSEGQPQHF.

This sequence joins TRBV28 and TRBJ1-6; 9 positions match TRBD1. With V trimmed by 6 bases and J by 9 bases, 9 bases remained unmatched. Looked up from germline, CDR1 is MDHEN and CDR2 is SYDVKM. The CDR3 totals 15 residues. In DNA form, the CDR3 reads TGTGCCAGCAGGGCAAGGGGACAGGGTTTTTCACCCCTCCACTTT. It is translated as CASRARGQGFSPLHF.

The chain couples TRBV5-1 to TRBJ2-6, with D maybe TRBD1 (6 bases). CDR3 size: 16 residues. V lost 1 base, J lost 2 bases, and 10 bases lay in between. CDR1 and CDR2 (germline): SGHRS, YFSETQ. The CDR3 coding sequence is TGCGCCAGCAGCTTGTTACAGGGAGCTGGGGCCAACGTCCTGACTTTC. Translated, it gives CASSLLQGAGANVLTF.

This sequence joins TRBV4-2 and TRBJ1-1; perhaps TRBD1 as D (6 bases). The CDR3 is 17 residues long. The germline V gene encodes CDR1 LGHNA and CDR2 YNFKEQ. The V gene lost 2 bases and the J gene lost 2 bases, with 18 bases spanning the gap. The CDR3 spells CASSQQRWGPVNTEAFF. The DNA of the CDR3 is TGTGCCAGCAGCCAACAAAGATGGGGGCCCGTCAACACTGAAGCTTTCTTT.

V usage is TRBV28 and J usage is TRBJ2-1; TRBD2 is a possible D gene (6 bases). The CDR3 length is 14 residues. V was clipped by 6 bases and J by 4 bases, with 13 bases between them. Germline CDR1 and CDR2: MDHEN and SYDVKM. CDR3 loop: CASSTRGIYNEQFF. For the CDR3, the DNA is TGTGCCAGCAGCACCCGGGGGATATACAATGAGCAGTTCTTC.

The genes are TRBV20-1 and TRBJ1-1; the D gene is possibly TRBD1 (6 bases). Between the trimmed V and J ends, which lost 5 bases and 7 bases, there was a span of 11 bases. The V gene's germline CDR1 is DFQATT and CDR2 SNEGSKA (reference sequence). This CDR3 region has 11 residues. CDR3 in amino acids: CSAPRTVEAFF. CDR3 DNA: TGCAGTGCTCCCCGGACAGTTGAAGCTTTCTTT.

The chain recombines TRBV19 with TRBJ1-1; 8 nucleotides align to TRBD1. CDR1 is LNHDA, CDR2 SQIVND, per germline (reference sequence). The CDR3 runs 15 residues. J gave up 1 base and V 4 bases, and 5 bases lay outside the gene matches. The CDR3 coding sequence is TGTGCCAGTAGTACCTCCGACAGGGGGAACACTGAAGCTTTCTTT. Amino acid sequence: CASSTSDRGNTEAFF.

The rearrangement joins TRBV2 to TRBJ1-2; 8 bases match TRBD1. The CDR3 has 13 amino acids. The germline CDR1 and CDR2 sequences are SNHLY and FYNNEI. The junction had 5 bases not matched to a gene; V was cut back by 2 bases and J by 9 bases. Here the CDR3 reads CASSETRTGRYTF. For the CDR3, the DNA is TGTGCCAGCAGTGAAACTCGGACAGGGCGCTACACCTTC. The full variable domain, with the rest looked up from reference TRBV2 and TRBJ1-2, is EPEVTQTPSHQVTQMGQEVILRCVPISNHLYFYWYRQILGQKVEFLVSFYNNEISEKSEIFDDQFSVERPDGSNFTLKIRSTKLEDSAMYFCASSETRTGRYTFGSGTRLTVV.